This T cell receptor (beta chain) was observed in a study of T-cell reconstitution after alpha-beta-depleted transplantation in children. Study-wide findings and caveats: Approximately two months post-transplant, alpha-beta T cells reportedly originated from several hundred expanded graft clones. In some patients, recipient T cells and intrathymic progenitors surviving conditioning explained high day-60 diversity. T-cell numbers and diversity, one year after transplant, stemmed largely from T cells that were newly produced.

This clonotype was seen at least ten times. Its antigen is unknown. Germline loops: CDR1 SEHNR, CDR2 FQNEAQ (reference sequence). The ends were cut back, 6 bases at V and 0 bases at J, with 15 bases in the middle. The CDR3 runs to 16 residues. Library preparation (for TCRbeta) was performed with unique molecular identifiers. MiXCR was run by TCRdb on the PCR reads, yielding one entry per CDR3 protein. The data hold several thousand distinct CDR3 sequences, with 15% observed a single time. The chain joins TRBV7-9 to TRBJ2-1; D perhaps matches TRBD1 (6 bases). The specimen was PBMCs, mostly from graft donor cells, collected 180 days after TCRalphabeta/CD19-depleted stem cell transplant. This sequence was found in a patient aged 2-10 years who had a stem cell transplant for inherited bone marrow failure, so the T cells may come from the graft donor. For the CDR3, the DNA is TGTGCCAGCAGTACACAGGGCCTGAGCTCCTACAATGAGCAGTTCTTC. This gives the protein CASSTQGLSSYNEQFF.